This T cell receptor (beta chain) was found in a study of identical twins. Study results and limitations: Fewer insertions were carried by abundant cord blood beta clonotypes, but none was seen in memory repertoires.

The V end lost 5 bases, the J end lost 5 bases, and 17 bases lay between the germline ends. The CDR3 runs to 14 residues. Germline CDR1 reads SQVTM; CDR2 reads ANQGSEA. This clonotype was picked up a small number of times. The target antigen is unknown. MiXCR, run by TCRdb on the 5' RACE reads, gives a single entry per CDR3 protein. The sample shows around 250,000 distinct CDR3 sequences, about an eighth of them seen only once. The sample was also reused in another study, on yellow fever vaccine responses in identical twins.

Sequenced input: memory (CD45RO+) T cells sorted from blood. The J gene is TRBJ2-3, the V gene TRBV29-1; a possible D gene is TRBD1 (9 bases). This TCR was sampled from a woman younger than 35 in good health. CDR3 in amino acids: CSVTGGLAGDTQYF. Here the CDR3 DNA reads TGCAGCGTTACAGGGGGCCTAGCGGGAGATACGCAGTATTTT.